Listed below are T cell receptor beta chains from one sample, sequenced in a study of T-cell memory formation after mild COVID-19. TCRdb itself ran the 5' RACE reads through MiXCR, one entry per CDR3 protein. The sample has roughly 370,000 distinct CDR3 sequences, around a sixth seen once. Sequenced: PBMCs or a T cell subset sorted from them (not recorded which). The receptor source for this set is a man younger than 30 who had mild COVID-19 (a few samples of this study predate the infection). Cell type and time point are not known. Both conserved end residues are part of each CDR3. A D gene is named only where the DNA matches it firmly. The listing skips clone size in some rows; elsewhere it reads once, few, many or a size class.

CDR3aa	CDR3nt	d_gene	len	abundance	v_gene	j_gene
CASTLGGLRQETQYF	TGTGCCAGCACCCTCGGGGGCCTCCGCCAAGAGACCCAGTACTTC	-	15	few	TRBV6-6	TRBJ2-5
CSVSGGSYNEQFF	TGCAGCGTCAGCGGGGGCTCCTACAATGAGCAGTTCTTC	TRBD2	13	-	TRBV29-1	TRBJ2-1
CASSQEPGPNLADTQYF	TGCGCCAGCAGCCAAGAACCGGGACCGAATCTGGCAGATACGCAGTATTTT	-	17	-	TRBV4-1	TRBJ2-3
CASSSFVGNTIYF	TGTGCCAGCAGCTCGTTTGTGGGGAACACCATATATTTT	-	13	-	TRBV5-4	TRBJ1-3
CASSLGPGQKLFF	TGTGCCAGCAGCTTAGGCCCGGGACAAAAACTGTTTTTT	-	13	-	TRBV7-2	TRBJ1-4
CASSQTGSSQPQHF	TGTGCCAGCAGCCAGACAGGGTCTAGTCAGCCCCAGCATTTT	TRBD1	14	few	TRBV9	TRBJ1-5
CASSELGQVAYEQYF	TGTGCCAGCAGCGAATTGGGACAGGTAGCCTACGAGCAGTACTTC	TRBD1	15	-	TRBV6-5	TRBJ2-7
CATSDFGLNYGYTF	TGTGCCACCAGTGATTTCGGCCTTAACTATGGCTACACCTTC	-	14	-	TRBV24-1	TRBJ1-2
CSAPQPNTGELFF	TGCAGTGCTCCTCAGCCGAACACCGGGGAGCTGTTTTTT	-	13	few	TRBV20-1	TRBJ2-2
CASSPDGSGYNEQFF	TGTGCCAGCAGCCCCGACGGTTCGGGGTACAATGAGCAGTTCTTC	-	15	few	TRBV9	TRBJ2-1
CASSEAGLHELAGTDTQYF	TGTGCCAGCAGTGAAGCCGGCCTCCACGAACTAGCGGGGACAGATACGCAGTATTTT	TRBD2	19	-	TRBV2	TRBJ2-3
CATSRDLAGSYEQYF	TGTGCCACCAGCAGAGATCTAGCGGGGTCCTACGAGCAGTACTTC	TRBD2	15	few	TRBV15	TRBJ2-7
CSARTGQNTEAFF	TGCAGTGCTAGAACAGGGCAGAACACTGAAGCTTTCTTT	-	13	-	TRBV20-1	TRBJ1-1
CASSRGGGYSNQPQHF	TGTGCCAGCAGCCGAGGAGGGGGATATAGCAATCAGCCCCAGCATTTT	-	16	few	TRBV7-8	TRBJ1-5
CASSYSIVGKAHYEQYF	TGTGCCAGCAGTTACTCGATCGTCGGCAAGGCCCACTACGAGCAGTACTTC	-	17	-	TRBV6-5	TRBJ2-7
CATRREIPTGFREQYF	TGTGCCACCAGGCGGGAAATACCGACGGGTTTCAGGGAGCAGTACTTC	-	16	-	TRBV24-1	TRBJ2-7
CASSQGDRVAEQYF	TGCGCCAGCAGTCAAGGGGACAGGGTGGCCGAGCAGTACTTC	TRBD1	14	few	TRBV4-1	TRBJ2-7
CASSLARGLGDEQFF	TGTGCCAGCAGCTTAGCCAGGGGACTGGGCGATGAGCAGTTCTTC	-	15	-	TRBV7-9	TRBJ2-1
CAISESVGGGYEQYF	TGTGCCATCAGTGAGTCCGTGGGGGGGGGCTACGAGCAGTACTTC	TRBD2	15	-	TRBV10-3	TRBJ2-7
CASSLKVVYGYTF	TGTGCCAGCAGTTTAAAGGTTGTCTATGGCTACACCTTC	-	13	many	TRBV12-3/TRBV12-4	TRBJ1-2
CASMGSYNEQFF	TGTGCCAGCATGGGCTCCTACAATGAGCAGTTCTTC	-	12	few	TRBV7-2	TRBJ2-1
CASHRGYSNQPQHF	TGTGCCAGCCATCGTGGCTATAGCAATCAGCCCCAGCATTTT	-	14	few	TRBV12-3/TRBV12-4	TRBJ1-5
CASSSLAGGPNEQFF	TGTGCCAGCAGTTCGCTAGCGGGGGGGCCCAATGAGCAGTTCTTC	TRBD2	15	-	TRBV12-3/TRBV12-4	TRBJ2-1
CSARVPGTATYEQYF	TGCAGTGCTAGGGTACCCGGGACTGCGACCTACGAGCAGTACTTC	-	15	-	TRBV20-1	TRBJ2-7
CATSRGTQYNEQFF	TGTGCCACCTCAAGGGGGACTCAGTACAATGAGCAGTTCTTC	-	14	-	TRBV18	TRBJ2-1
CSASRGARRGYTF	TGCAGTGCTAGTCGGGGGGCGCGGCGAGGCTACACCTTC	-	13	-	TRBV20-1	TRBJ1-2
CATRPPAVGGTEAFF	TGTGCCACCAGACCGCCGGCGGTCGGTGGCACTGAAGCTTTCTTT	-	15	many	TRBV18	TRBJ1-1
CASSRPTSGVETQYF	TGTGCCAGCAGCCGCCCGACTAGCGGGGTGGAGACCCAGTACTTC	TRBD2	15	many	TRBV7-8	TRBJ2-5
CAWERGGPYNEQFF	TGTGCCTGGGAGAGGGGGGGGCCTTACAATGAGCAGTTCTTC	-	14	-	TRBV30	TRBJ2-1
CASSVYTDTQYF	TGTGCCAGCAGTGTTTACACAGATACGCAGTATTTT	-	12	few	TRBV25-1	TRBJ2-3
CAISVQGPAASTDTQYF	TGTGCCATCAGTGTCCAGGGTCCGGCCGCTAGCACAGATACGCAGTATTTT	-	17	few	TRBV10-3	TRBJ2-3